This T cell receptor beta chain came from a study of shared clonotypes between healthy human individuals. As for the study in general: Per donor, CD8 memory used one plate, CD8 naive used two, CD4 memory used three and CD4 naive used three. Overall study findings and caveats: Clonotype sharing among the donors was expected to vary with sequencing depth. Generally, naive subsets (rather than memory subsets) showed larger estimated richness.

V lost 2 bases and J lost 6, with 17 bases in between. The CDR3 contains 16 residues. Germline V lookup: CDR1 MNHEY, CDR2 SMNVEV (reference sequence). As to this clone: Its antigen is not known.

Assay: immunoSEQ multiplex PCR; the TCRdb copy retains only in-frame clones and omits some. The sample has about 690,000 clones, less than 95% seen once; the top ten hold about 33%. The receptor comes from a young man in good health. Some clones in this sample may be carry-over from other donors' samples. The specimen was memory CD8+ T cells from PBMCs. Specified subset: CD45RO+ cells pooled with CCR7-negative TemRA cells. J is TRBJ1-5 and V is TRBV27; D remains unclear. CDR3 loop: CASSLLGQAGSQPQHF. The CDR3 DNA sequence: TGTGCCAGCAGTTTACTGGGCCAGGCGGGCAGTCAGCCCCAGCATTTT.